What follows are 26 T cell receptor beta chains derived from one specimen sequenced in a study of shared clonotypes between healthy human individuals. Produced via immunoSEQ multiplex PCR; TCRdb's table is partial and in-frame only. The sample shows over 750,000 clones, approximately 97% of them seen only once. Only CD45RO-negative cells positively selected for CCR7 counted as naive CD8 cells, so terminally differentiated effector memory CD45RA+ cells were excluded. The sample comprised naive CD8+ T cells sorted from blood. The receptors come from a man aged 25-45 years in good health.

This chain uses TRBV27 with TRBJ2-3; weak D call: TRBD2 (5 bases). Germline V gene data show CDR1 as MNHEY and CDR2 as SMNVEV (reference sequence). Between the trimmed V and J ends, which lost 5 bases and 5 bases, there was a span of 17 bases. This CDR3 spans 15 amino acids. The CDR3 bases are TGTGCCAGCAGTCCAGACTTGATTGAGGGAGATACGCAGTATTTT. Its protein product is CASSPDLIEGDTQYF.

This chain joins TRBV27 and TRBJ2-7, with a weak D call TRBD2 (5 bases). The germline gives CDR1 MNHEY, CDR2 SMNVEV (reference sequence). The V end lost 3 bases, the J end lost 3 bases, and 12 bases lay between the germline ends. The CDR3 has 14 amino acids. CDR3 region: CASSFGGPYYEQYF. The DNA for the CDR3 is TGTGCCAGCAGTTTCGGCGGGCCCTACTACGAGCAGTACTTC.

The chain employs TRBV6-1 and TRBJ1-5, with D possibly being TRBD1 (5 bases). V lost 3 bases and J lost 2, with 14 bases in between. The CDR3 loop spans 16 amino acids. CDR1 is MNHNS, CDR2 SASEGT, per germline. Written as DNA, the CDR3 is TGTGCCAGCAGTGATGGGGCATCGTGGGGCAATCAGCCCCAGCATTTT. Protein: CASSDGASWGNQPQHF.

The chain employs TRBV19 and TRBJ2-1; possible D gene TRBD1, 6 bases. Trimming shortened V by 2 bases and J by 2 bases, and 13 bases separated the two germline ends. CDR1 is LNHDA, CDR2 SQIVND, per germline (reference sequence). The CDR3 totals 16 residues. Here the CDR3 reads CASSILGHVAYNEQFF. CDR3 sequence (DNA): TGTGCCAGTAGTATATTGGGACATGTTGCCTACAATGAGCAGTTCTTC.

The rearrangement links TRBV5-4 to TRBJ2-5, with TRBD2 matching over 11 bases. V lost 3 bases, J lost 5 bases, and 9 bases stayed unmatched. There are 16 residues in the CDR3. Germline V gene data show CDR1 as SGHNT and CDR2 as YYREEE (reference sequence). CDR3: CASSSEIAGGWETQYF. The CDR3 DNA reads as TGTGCCAGCAGCTCCGAGATAGCGGGAGGGTGGGAGACCCAGTACTTC.

The chain couples TRBV27 to TRBJ1-1; D is unresolved. V was shortened by 2 bases and J by 3 bases, with 10 bases between the two germline ends. This CDR3 has 14 residues. CDR1 MNHEY and CDR2 SMNVEV come from the germline V gene (reference sequence). The CDR3 DNA reads as TGTGCCAGCAGTTTAACTGGGATCCACACTGAAGCTTTCTTT. This sequence encodes CASSLTGIHTEAFF.

The rearrangement links TRBV2 to TRBJ2-3; no clear D. V lost 8 bases to trimming and J lost 4 bases, with 10 bases between them. The CDR3 has 12 residues. CDR1 and CDR2 (germline): SNHLY, FYNNEI. CDR3 coding DNA: TGTGCCAGCCTCGCGTTGGCAGATACGCAGTATTTT. It specifies CASLALADTQYF.

The V call is TRBV6-1, the J call TRBJ1-5; D ambiguous. V was trimmed by 3 bases and J by 3 bases, leaving 0 bases between them. This CDR3 has 11 residues. CDR1 and CDR2 (germline): MNHNS, SASEGT. The CDR3 protein is CASSDNQPQHF. CDR3 in DNA: TGTGCCAGCAGTGACAATCAGCCCCAGCATTTT.

This chain uses TRBV7-8 with TRBJ2-1, with 8 bases identical to TRBD2. CDR3 length equals 14 residues. Germline V lookup: CDR1 SGHVS, CDR2 FQNEAQ. The trim removed 4 bases at V and 9 bases at J, leaving 8 bases unmatched. The CDR3 nucleotides are TGTGCCAGCAGCTCGGGACTAGGGTTCAGTGAGCAGTTCTTC. This translates into CASSSGLGFSEQFF.

The CDR3 nucleotides are TGTGCCAGCAGCAATCACCCGGGACCAGACACTGCGGAGCAGTACTTC. Amino acid sequence: CASSNHPGPDTAEQYF. V and J are TRBV7-6 and TRBJ2-7; D possibly uses TRBD1 or TRBD2 (5 bases each). V lost 5 bases and J 7 bases, leaving 24 bases between the germline ends. The germline V gene encodes CDR1 SGHVS and CDR2 FNYEAQ. The CDR3 loop spans 16 amino acids.

The V gene is TRBV4-1, the J gene TRBJ2-7; D possibly uses TRBD1 or TRBD2 (5 bases each). Looked up from germline, CDR1 is MGHRA and CDR2 is YSYEKL. CDR3 length: 16 residues. V shed 0 bases and J shed 2 bases, with 14 bases lying between them. The chain's CDR3 is CASSQEVGVRTYEQYF. In DNA form, the CDR3 reads TGCGCCAGCAGCCAAGAGGTGGGGGTAAGGACCTACGAGCAGTACTTC.

The genes are TRBV7-9 and TRBJ1-5, with D unresolved. The V and J ends lost 11 bases and 6 bases respectively, with 23 bases between them. Per germline, CDR1 SEHNR and CDR2 FQNEAQ (reference sequence). This CDR3 region has 15 residues. In DNA, the CDR3 is TGTGCCGCTTGGCCCCTAGGCCAGCCAGGTCAGCCCCAGCATTTT. Translation: CAAWPLGQPGQPQHF.

The chain couples TRBV4-3 to TRBJ2-1, with 7 nucleotides matching TRBD2. After removal of 2 bases from V and 9 bases from J, the junction contained 16 bases not matched to a gene. Germline V gene lookup returns CDR1 LGHNA and CDR2 YSLEER. The CDR3 length is 17 residues. The CDR3 DNA is TGCGCCAGCAGCCAAACCCCTAGCCCGGGAGGAGTTGGTGAGCAGTTCTTC. It is translated as CASSQTPSPGGVGEQFF.

This rearrangement joins TRBV2 to TRBJ2-3, with D tentatively TRBD1 or TRBD2 (5 bases each). V lost 3 bases to trimming and J lost 3 bases, with 10 bases between them. Germline loops: CDR1 SNHLY, CDR2 FYNNEI. The CDR3 is 14 amino acids. The CDR3 loop is CASSEGVSTDTQYF. For the CDR3, the DNA is TGTGCCAGCAGTGAGGGGGTTTCGACAGATACGCAGTATTTT.

The chain has TRBV6-6 and TRBJ2-2; no reliable D call. V was shortened by 0 bases and J by 6 bases, with 8 bases between the two germline ends. Germline V gene sequence: CDR1 MNHNY, CDR2 SVGAGI (reference sequence). This CDR3 is built from 14 residues. The CDR3 DNA follows: TGTGCCAGCAGTTACTCGTTTTTCCCCGGGGAGCTGTTTTTT. It translates to CASSYSFFPGELFF.

The rearrangement uses TRBV6-6 and TRBJ1-2; D is perhaps TRBD1 (5 bases). V was clipped by 8 bases and J by 4 bases, with 8 bases between them. Germline values: CDR1 MNHNY, CDR2 SVGAGI (reference sequence). CDR3 size: 11 residues. The CDR3 DNA reads as TGTGCCAGCGACGACAGCTATGGCTACACCTTC. The encoded protein is CASDDSYGYTF.

The chain is built from TRBV10-3 and TRBJ1-4, with unresolved D. V shed 0 bases and J shed 8 bases, with 7 bases lying between them. Germline values: CDR1 ENHRY, CDR2 SYGVKD. The CDR3 consists of 13 residues. The CDR3 reads CAISESTFEKLFF. The DNA for the CDR3 is TGTGCCATCAGTGAGTCAACCTTCGAAAAACTGTTTTTT.

This chain links TRBV27 with TRBJ1-2; 7 bases map to TRBD1. Per germline, CDR1 MNHEY and CDR2 SMNVEV (reference sequence). The length of the CDR3 is 14 residues. J lost 4 bases, V lost 0 bases, and 2 bases had no gene match. The CDR3: CASSLSGQTYGYTF. The CDR3 region has the DNA TGTGCCAGCAGTTTATCGGGACAGACCTATGGCTACACCTTC.

V is TRBV5-1 and J is TRBJ2-2; no clear D gene. Trimming cost V 5 bases and J 7 bases, with 12 bases left between them. CDR3 length: 13 amino acids. CDR1 and CDR2 (germline): SGHRS, YFSETQ. CDR3 DNA sequence: TGCGCCAGCAGGTCGACGCCGGGCGGGGAGCTGTTTTTT. This codes for CASRSTPGGELFF.

The chain is built from TRBV7-3 and TRBJ2-1; maybe TRBD2 (6 bases). V was trimmed by 2 bases and J by 0 bases, leaving 11 bases between them. The germline V gene has CDR1 SGHTA and CDR2 FQGTGA. The CDR3 covers 16 residues. In DNA, the CDR3 is TGTGCCAGCAGCTTAGACGGGAGTGGCTCCTACAATGAGCAGTTCTTC. As protein: CASSLDGSGSYNEQFF.

On this clone: A junction end diverges from the germline sequence, so it may reflect a read error. The CDR3 sequence is CASTTPQGPLSHEQYF. In nucleotides, the CDR3 is TGCGCCAGCACAACCCCCCAGGGGCCGCTCTCCCACGAGCAGTACTTC. This chain joins TRBV10-2 and TRBJ2-7, with D possibly matching TRBD1 (6 bases). Germline CDR1 reads WSHSY; CDR2 reads SAAADI. The CDR3 extends over 16 amino acids.

The genes are TRBV7-6 and TRBJ1-5; D gene unclear. V lost 5 bases, J lost 3 bases, and 11 bases lay in between. Germline V CDR1 and CDR2: SGHVS, FNYEAQ. The length of the CDR3 is 14 residues. The CDR3 DNA reads as TGTGCCAGCAGCAGACACCCTAACAATCAGCCCCAGCATTTT. Amino acid sequence: CASSRHPNNQPQHF. Looking up the rest from reference TRBV7-6 and TRBJ1-5 gives the full variable domain: GAGVSQSPRYKVTKRGQDVALRCDPISGHVSLYWYRQALGQGPEFLTYFNYEAQQDKSGLPNDRFSAERPEGSISTLTIQRTEQRDSAMYRCASSRHPNNQPQHFGDGTRLSIL.

This sequence joins TRBV7-9 and TRBJ1-5; D may be TRBD1 (6 bases). Trimming took off 2 bases at V and 7 bases at J, with 12 bases between the two ends. Germline V gene lookup returns CDR1 SEHNR and CDR2 FQNEAQ (reference sequence). The CDR3 covers 14 residues. The CDR3 nucleotides are TGTGCCAGCAGCTTAAACAGGGATGACCAGCCCCAGCATTTT. Amino acids: CASSLNRDDQPQHF.

This chain uses TRBV18 with TRBJ1-1, with D possibly being TRBD1 (6 bases). Trimming shortened V by 2 bases and J by 0 bases, and 16 bases separated the two germline ends. CDR1 is KGHSH, CDR2 LQKENI, per germline. This CDR3 comprises 17 residues. The CDR3 is CASSPIPHREVNTEAFF. As DNA, the CDR3 is TGTGCCAGCTCACCAATCCCCCACAGGGAAGTGAACACTGAAGCTTTCTTT.

The chain is built from TRBV7-9 and TRBJ2-2; perhaps TRBD2 as D (5 bases). Trimming removed 7 bases at V and 1 base at J, with 13 bases between. In germline, CDR1 is SEHNR, CDR2 FQNEAQ (reference sequence). There are 15 residues in the CDR3. CDR3 bases: TGTGCCAGCACCAATGTCCGGGAGAACACCGGGGAGCTGTTTTTT. Its protein product is CASTNVRENTGELFF.

The V and J genes are TRBV7-9 and TRBJ2-7; the D is unclear. The CDR3 consists of 16 residues. The V gene lost 6 bases and the J gene lost 5 bases, with 23 bases spanning the gap. CDR1 SEHNR and CDR2 FQNEAQ come from the germline V gene (reference sequence). CDR3 DNA: TGTGCCAGCAGTCCACACCCGACTGGGAACCCCCACGAGCAGTACTTC. As protein: CASSPHPTGNPHEQYF.